Listed below are T cell receptor beta chains from one sample, sequenced in a study of cytomegalovirus exposure and HLA in healthy donors. Some clones are missing from TCRdb's copy, which holds only in-frame ones; the method was immunoSEQ multiplex PCR. The sample holds approximately 100,000 clones; just over 70% are singletons and the top ten take less than 0.95%. The sequenced sample was PBMCs. Every receptor here comes from a boy between 10 and 17 years old in good health and CMV-seronegative. The CDR3 runs from the conserved cysteine through the conserved F or W. D genes are given only for firm matches. Clone size, where shown, is once, few, many, or a class for clones that have expanded.

D: -; size: -; J: TRBJ2-4; V: TRBV7-2; CDR3: CASRELGGGIQYF; DNA: TGTGCCAGCCGAGAACTAGGAGGCGGCATTCAGTACTTC
D: -; size: once; J: TRBJ2-7; V: TRBV2; CDR3: CASCRPTGTPLYEQYF; DNA: TGTGCCAGCTGTCGACCCACCGGGACACCACTTTACGAGCAGTACTTC
D: -; size: -; J: TRBJ1-2; V: TRBV7-8; CDR3: CASSPWDKANYGYTF; DNA: TGTGCCAGCAGCCCCTGGGACAAAGCTAACTATGGCTACACCTTC
D: -; size: -; J: TRBJ2-7; V: TRBV5-1; CDR3: CASSLLTYPYEQYF; DNA: TGCGCCAGCAGCTTGTTAACATATCCCTACGAGCAGTACTTC
D: TRBD2; size: -; J: TRBJ2-1; V: TRBV13; CDR3: CASSNRLADNEQFF; DNA: TGTGCCAGCAGCAACCGACTAGCGGACAATGAGCAGTTCTTC
D: -; size: once; J: TRBJ1-4; V: TRBV5-4; CDR3: CASSAGGLGGEKLFF; DNA: TGTGCCAGCAGCGCGGGTGGTCTGGGGGGAGAAAAACTGTTTTTT
D: TRBD1; size: -; J: TRBJ2-3; V: TRBV15; CDR3: CATSTRDLIQGADTQYF; DNA: TGTGCCACCAGCACAAGAGATCTAATTCAGGGGGCAGATACGCAGTATTTT
D: -; size: -; J: TRBJ1-3; V: TRBV30; CDR3: CAWSVRRGSGNTIYF; DNA: TGTGCCTGGAGTGTACGAAGAGGGTCTGGAAACACCATATATTTT
D: -; size: few; J: TRBJ1-1; V: TRBV5-4; CDR3: CASSLVGGGLNTEAFF; DNA: TGTGCCAGCAGCTTGGTTGGCGGAGGACTGAACACTGAAGCTTTCTTT
D: -; size: -; J: TRBJ2-7; V: TRBV14; CDR3: CASSQGGSKTHDYEQYF; DNA: TGTGCCAGCAGCCAAGGGGGCTCAAAGACCCACGACTACGAGCAGTACTTC
D: -; size: -; J: TRBJ2-2; V: TRBV6-5; CDR3: CASSATGNTGELFF; DNA: TGTGCCAGCAGTGCGACAGGGAACACCGGGGAGCTGTTTTTT
D: -; size: -; J: TRBJ1-5; V: TRBV28; CDR3: CASGLQLNQPQHF; DNA: TGTGCCAGCGGACTCCAGCTCAATCAGCCCCAGCATTTT
D: -; size: -; J: TRBJ2-2; V: TRBV7-2; CDR3: CASSLAGGPGGELFF; DNA: TGTGCCAGCAGCTTAGCGGGGGGGCCCGGCGGGGAGCTGTTTTTT
D: -; size: -; J: TRBJ2-2; V: TRBV27; CDR3: CASSLSWTWNTGELFF; DNA: TGTGCCAGCAGTCTCTCCTGGACATGGAACACCGGGGAGCTGTTTTTT
D: -; size: -; J: TRBJ1-1; V: TRBV2; CDR3: CASNRVGDTEAFF; DNA: TGTGCCAGCAATAGGGTCGGGGACACTGAAGCTTTCTTT
D: TRBD1; size: -; J: TRBJ2-7; V: TRBV7-9; CDR3: CASSPQSGQSAGGQYF; DNA: TGTGCCAGCAGCCCACAAAGCGGCCAATCAGCAGGGGGGCAGTACTTC
D: TRBD1; size: -; J: TRBJ1-1; V: TRBV7-9; CDR3: CASSPPRTDREAEAFF; DNA: TGTGCCAGCAGCCCCCCCAGAACCGACAGGGAGGCTGAAGCTTTCTTT
D: TRBD1; size: -; J: TRBJ1-5; V: TRBV6-1; CDR3: CASSVLSGTGNLQPQHF; DNA: TGTGCCAGCAGTGTCCTTTCCGGGACAGGGAACCTACAGCCCCAGCATTTT
D: TRBD1; size: few; J: TRBJ1-5; V: TRBV5-6; CDR3: CASSLGQGVVNQPQHF; DNA: TGTGCCAGCAGCTTGGGCCAGGGGGTAGTCAATCAGCCCCAGCATTTT
D: -; size: -; J: TRBJ2-3; V: TRBV28; CDR3: CASSNRRDTQYF; DNA: TGTGCCAGCAGTAACCGCCGGGATACGCAGTATTTT
D: TRBD2; size: -; J: TRBJ2-1; V: TRBV5-4; CDR3: CASTFHGGSNEQFF; DNA: TGTGCCAGCACCTTCCACGGGGGGTCGAATGAGCAGTTCTTC
D: TRBD2; size: -; J: TRBJ2-1; V: TRBV7-9; CDR3: CASSIPGLVNEQFF; DNA: TGTGCCAGCAGTATTCCGGGACTAGTCAATGAGCAGTTCTTC
D: -; size: -; J: TRBJ1-1; V: TRBV18; CDR3: CASSPKQGQTEAFF; DNA: TGTGCCAGCTCACCAAAACAGGGTCAAACTGAAGCTTTCTTT
D: -; size: -; J: TRBJ2-3; V: TRBV30; CDR3: CAWSVKAGDTQYF; DNA: TGTGCCTGGAGTGTAAAGGCGGGTGATACGCAGTATTTT
D: TRBD2; size: few; J: TRBJ2-2; V: TRBV6-4; CDR3: CASAAGDAGTGELFF; DNA: TGTGCCAGCGCCGCGGGAGACGCGGGAACCGGGGAGCTGTTTTTT
D: -; size: -; J: TRBJ2-7; V: TRBV5-6; CDR3: CASSLVGVSFYEQYF; DNA: TGTGCCAGCAGCTTGGTAGGGGTTAGTTTCTACGAGCAGTACTTC
D: TRBD1; size: -; J: TRBJ2-7; V: TRBV4-1; CDR3: CASSQTSGTGDSYEQYF; DNA: TGCGCCAGCAGCCAAACATCGGGAACAGGGGATTCCTACGAGCAGTACTTC
D: TRBD2; size: few; J: TRBJ2-3; V: TRBV6-4; CDR3: CASSESGGATDTQYF; DNA: TGTGCCAGCAGTGAAAGCGGGGGGGCCACAGATACGCAGTATTTT
D: -; size: -; J: TRBJ2-7; V: TRBV29-1; CDR3: CSAAGQTYEQYF; DNA: TGCAGCGCCGCAGGACAGACCTACGAGCAGTACTTC
D: -; size: -; J: TRBJ2-5; V: TRBV9; CDR3: CASSVDGGVQETQYF; DNA: TGTGCCAGCAGCGTAGACGGCGGGGTGCAAGAGACCCAGTACTTC
D: TRBD1; size: -; J: TRBJ2-5; V: TRBV29-1; CDR3: CSVLQGAETQYF; DNA: TGCAGCGTTCTACAGGGGGCGGAGACCCAGTACTTC
D: -; size: once; J: TRBJ2-2; V: TRBV29-1; CDR3: CSVDTGTAGELFF; DNA: TGCAGCGTTGACACAGGGACGGCCGGGGAGCTGTTTTTT
D: TRBD1; size: -; J: TRBJ2-7; V: TRBV11-2; CDR3: CASSPDRVYEQYF; DNA: TGTGCCAGCAGCCCGGACAGGGTCTACGAGCAGTACTTC
D: TRBD2; size: -; J: TRBJ2-7; V: TRBV4-3; CDR3: CASSQKIPGLAGEYEQYF; DNA: TGCGCCAGCAGCCAAAAAATTCCGGGACTAGCGGGAGAGTACGAGCAGTACTTC
D: TRBD1; size: -; J: TRBJ1-2; V: TRBV14; CDR3: CASSQLDRDHGYTF; DNA: TGTGCCAGCAGCCAATTGGACAGGGACCATGGCTACACCTTC
D: TRBD2; size: few; J: TRBJ2-7; V: TRBV30; CDR3: CAWSPGTSGSYEQYF; DNA: TGTGCCTGGAGTCCCGGGACTAGCGGATCCTACGAGCAGTACTTC
D: -; size: -; J: TRBJ1-1; V: TRBV28; CDR3: CASSSITLRLGHEDTEAFF; DNA: TGTGCCAGCAGTTCAATAACCCTTCGCCTTGGACACGAGGACACTGAAGCTTTCTTT
D: -; size: -; J: TRBJ2-7; V: TRBV10-2; CDR3: CASSEGDEQYF; DNA: TGCGCCAGCAGTGAGGGAGATGAGCAGTACTTC
D: -; size: once; J: TRBJ1-1; V: TRBV7-9; CDR3: CASSLNWGAEAFF; DNA: TGTGCCAGCAGCCTAAACTGGGGAGCTGAAGCTTTCTTT
D: TRBD1; size: few; J: TRBJ2-2; V: TRBV9; CDR3: CASSALGQGNGELFF; DNA: TGTGCCAGCAGCGCCCTCGGACAGGGGAACGGGGAGCTGTTTTTT
D: -; size: -; J: TRBJ2-3; V: TRBV30; CDR3: CAWTGIRTDTQYF; DNA: TGTGCCTGGACCGGGATTCGCACAGATACGCAGTATTTT
D: -; size: -; J: TRBJ2-3; V: TRBV6-4; CDR3: CASSDKGITDTQYF; DNA: TGTGCCAGCAGTGACAAGGGGATCACAGATACGCAGTATTTT
D: TRBD1; size: -; J: TRBJ1-5; V: TRBV19; CDR3: CASSMDWDRGNQPQHF; DNA: TGTGCCAGTAGTATGGACTGGGACAGGGGAAATCAGCCCCAGCATTTT
D: TRBD2; size: -; J: TRBJ2-3; V: TRBV14; CDR3: CASSPIPGLAGTDTQYF; DNA: TGTGCCAGCAGCCCCATTCCGGGACTAGCGGGAACAGATACGCAGTATTTT
D: -; size: -; J: TRBJ2-2; V: TRBV2; CDR3: CASSVVLVMGGNTGELFF; DNA: TGTGCCAGCAGTGTTGTTCTGGTTATGGGGGGGAACACCGGGGAGCTGTTTTTT
D: -; size: few; J: TRBJ1-2; V: TRBV28; CDR3: CASSPVGEALYGYTF; DNA: TGTGCCAGCAGCCCAGTAGGGGAAGCTCTCTATGGCTACACCTTC
D: -; size: -; J: TRBJ1-2; V: TRBV6-1; CDR3: CAEGLGLAGASGYTF; DNA: TGTGCCGAGGGACTGGGGCTTGCGGGAGCATCTGGCTACACCTTC
D: -; size: few; J: TRBJ2-1; V: TRBV30; CDR3: CAWSSDSYNEQFF; DNA: TGTGCCTGGAGTTCGGACAGCTACAATGAGCAGTTCTTC
D: TRBD2; size: -; J: TRBJ2-5; V: TRBV25-1; CDR3: CASSEGTGGQETQYF; DNA: TGTGCCAGCAGTGAAGGTACGGGGGGCCAAGAGACCCAGTACTTC
D: TRBD2; size: few; J: TRBJ2-7; V: TRBV11-2; CDR3: CASSLVIGRALGYEQYF; DNA: TGTGCCAGCAGCTTAGTAATCGGGAGGGCCCTGGGCTACGAGCAGTACTTC
D: TRBD1; size: few; J: TRBJ2-7; V: TRBV28; CDR3: CASGTGTYEQYF; DNA: TGTGCTTCCGGGACAGGGACCTACGAGCAGTACTTC
D: TRBD2; size: -; J: TRBJ2-5; V: TRBV9; CDR3: CASSVDRAGGKETQYF; DNA: TGTGCCAGCAGCGTAGACCGAGCGGGGGGGAAAGAGACCCAGTACTTC
D: -; size: -; J: TRBJ1-5; V: TRBV10-1; CDR3: CASTEGQVRNQPQHF; DNA: TGCGCCAGCACCGAAGGTCAGGTCCGCAATCAGCCCCAGCATTTT